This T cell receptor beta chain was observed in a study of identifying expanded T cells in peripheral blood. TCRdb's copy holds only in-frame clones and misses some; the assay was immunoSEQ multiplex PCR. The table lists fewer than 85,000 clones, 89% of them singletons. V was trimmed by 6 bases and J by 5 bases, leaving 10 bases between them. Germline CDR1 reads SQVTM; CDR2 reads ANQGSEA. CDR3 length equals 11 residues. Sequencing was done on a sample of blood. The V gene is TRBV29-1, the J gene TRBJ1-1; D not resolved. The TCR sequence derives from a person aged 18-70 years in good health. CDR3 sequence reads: CSVGRETEAFF. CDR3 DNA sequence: TGCAGCGTGGGTAGGGAGACTGAAGCTTTCTTT.